This TCR beta chain was documented in a study of blood T cell repertoires in COVID-19. Study-level background: Researchers got acute and convalescent COVID-19 samples from the United States, Italy and Spain. The cDNA or gDNA used as material had been derived from T cells, B-cell-depleted T cells, or PBMCs.

This CDR3 region has 15 residues. Per the original methods: Amplifying reference gene primers gave estimates of nucleated cell counts. Sequencing used immunoSEQ multiplex PCR; TCRdb keeps in-frame clones, though not all of them. V and J calls and clone size are those listed in that table; D and trimming were worked out from the DNA. The sample holds more than 65,000 clones, roughly 84% seen once. This receptor was taken from a human donor in a cohort sampled during active COVID-19. The chain links TRBV21-1 to TRBJ2-7; the table's D call, TRBD2, was not checked against the DNA. TRBV21-1 is a pseudogene segment. Sequenced: peripheral blood. The CDR3 DNA reads as TGTGCCAGCAGCAAACCCGGGACTAGAACCTACGAGCAGTACTTC. The encoded protein is CASSKPGTRTYEQYF.